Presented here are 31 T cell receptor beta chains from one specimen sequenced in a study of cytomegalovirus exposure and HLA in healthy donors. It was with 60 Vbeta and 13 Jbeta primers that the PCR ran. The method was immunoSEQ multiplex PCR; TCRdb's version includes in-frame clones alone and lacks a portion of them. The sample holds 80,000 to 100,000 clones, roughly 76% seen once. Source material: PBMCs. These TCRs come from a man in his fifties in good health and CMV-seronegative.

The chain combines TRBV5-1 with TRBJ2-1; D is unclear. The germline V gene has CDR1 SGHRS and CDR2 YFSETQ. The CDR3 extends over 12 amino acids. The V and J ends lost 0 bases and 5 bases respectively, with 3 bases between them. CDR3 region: CASSLADNEQFF. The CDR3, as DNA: TGCGCCAGCAGCTTGGCTGACAATGAGCAGTTCTTC.

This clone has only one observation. The CDR3 reads CASSETTGKQPQHF. CDR3 DNA sequence: TGTGCCAGCAGTGAAACGACAGGGAAACAGCCCCAGCATTTT. The rearrangement uses TRBV6-1 and TRBJ1-5; the match to TRBD1 covers 7 bases. The CDR3 is 14 residues long. With V trimmed by 2 bases and J by 7 bases, 5 bases remained unmatched. Germline CDR1 MNHNS, CDR2 SASEGT.

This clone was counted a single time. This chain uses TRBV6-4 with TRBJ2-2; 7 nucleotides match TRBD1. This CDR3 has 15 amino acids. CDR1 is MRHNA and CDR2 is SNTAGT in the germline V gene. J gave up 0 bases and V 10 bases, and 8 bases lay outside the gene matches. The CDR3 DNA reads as TGTGCCACATCAGCCGGGACAGCGAACACCGGGGAGCTGTTTTTT. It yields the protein CATSAGTANTGELFF.

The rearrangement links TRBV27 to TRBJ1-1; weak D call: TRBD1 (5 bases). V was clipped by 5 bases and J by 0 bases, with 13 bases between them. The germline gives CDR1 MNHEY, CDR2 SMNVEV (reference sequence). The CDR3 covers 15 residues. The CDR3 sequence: CASSHRGIMNTEAFF. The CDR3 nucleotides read TGTGCCAGCAGTCACCGGGGGATTATGAACACTGAAGCTTTCTTT.

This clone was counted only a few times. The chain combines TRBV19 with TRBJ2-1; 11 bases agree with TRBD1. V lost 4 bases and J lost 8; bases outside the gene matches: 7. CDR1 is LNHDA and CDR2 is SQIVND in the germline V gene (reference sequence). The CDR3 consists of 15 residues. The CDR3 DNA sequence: TGTGCCAGTAGTAGGACAGGGGGCGCCACCCATGAGCAGTTCTTC. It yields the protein CASSRTGGATHEQFF.

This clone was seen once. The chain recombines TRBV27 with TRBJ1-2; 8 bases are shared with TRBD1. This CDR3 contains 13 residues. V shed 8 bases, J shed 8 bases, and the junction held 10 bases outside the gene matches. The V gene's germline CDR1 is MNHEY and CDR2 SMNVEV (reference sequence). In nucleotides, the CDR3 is TGTGCCAGCGGACCCCTGCAGGGGGCCGGCTACACCTTC. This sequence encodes CASGPLQGAGYTF.

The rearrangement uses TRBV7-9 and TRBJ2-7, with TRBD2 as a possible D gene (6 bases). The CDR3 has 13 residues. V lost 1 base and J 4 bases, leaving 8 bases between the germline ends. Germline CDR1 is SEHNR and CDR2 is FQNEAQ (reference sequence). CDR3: CASSLDRGYEQYF. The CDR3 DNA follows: TGTGCCAGCAGCTTAGACCGGGGGTACGAGCAGTACTTC. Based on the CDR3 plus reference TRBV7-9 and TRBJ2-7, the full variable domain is DTGVSQNPRHKITKRGQNVTFRCDPISEHNRLYWYRQTLGQGPEFLTYFQNEAQLEKSRLLSDRFSAERPKGSFSTLEIQRTEQGDSAMYLCASSLDRGYEQYFGPGTRLTVT.

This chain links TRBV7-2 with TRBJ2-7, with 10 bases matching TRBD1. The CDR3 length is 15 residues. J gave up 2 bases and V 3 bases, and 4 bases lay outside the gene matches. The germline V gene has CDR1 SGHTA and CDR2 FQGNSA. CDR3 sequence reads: CASSLGQGNTYEQYF. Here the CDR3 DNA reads TGTGCCAGCAGCTTGGGACAGGGGAATACCTACGAGCAGTACTTC.

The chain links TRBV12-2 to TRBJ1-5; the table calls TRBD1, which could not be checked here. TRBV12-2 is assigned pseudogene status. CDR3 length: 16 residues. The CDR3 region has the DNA TGTGCAAGTCGCTTAGCGACACCACTTAGCAATCAGCCCCAGCATTTT. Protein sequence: CASRLATPLSNQPQHF.

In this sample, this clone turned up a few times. This chain's CDR3 is CASSLDRVDNQPQHF. The CDR3 DNA reads as TGTGCCAGCAGTTTGGACAGGGTGGACAATCAGCCCCAGCATTTT. This rearrangement joins TRBV28 to TRBJ1-5; 8 bases line up with TRBD1. The CDR3 totals 15 residues. The trim removed 3 bases at V and 3 bases at J, leaving 4 bases unmatched. Germline V gives CDR1 MDHEN, CDR2 SYDVKM.

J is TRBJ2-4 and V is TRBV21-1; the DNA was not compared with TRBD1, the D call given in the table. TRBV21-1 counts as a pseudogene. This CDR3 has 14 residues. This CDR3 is CASSQGSDGNIQYF. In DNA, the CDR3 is TGTGCCAGCAGCCAGGGGTCAGACGGAAACATTCAGTACTTC.

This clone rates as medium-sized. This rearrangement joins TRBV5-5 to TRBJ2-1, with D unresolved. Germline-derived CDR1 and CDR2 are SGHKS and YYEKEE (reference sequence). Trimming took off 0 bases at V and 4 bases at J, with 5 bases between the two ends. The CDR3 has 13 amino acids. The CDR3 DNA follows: TGTGCCAGCAGCTTGGACTCTTACAATGAGCAGTTCTTC. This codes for CASSLDSYNEQFF.

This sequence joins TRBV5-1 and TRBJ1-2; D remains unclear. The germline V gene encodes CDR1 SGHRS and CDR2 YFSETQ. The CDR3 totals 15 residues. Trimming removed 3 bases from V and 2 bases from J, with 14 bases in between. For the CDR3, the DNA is TGCGCCAGCAGCTGGGCCGGTGGGCAGAACTATGGCTACACCTTC. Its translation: CASSWAGGQNYGYTF.

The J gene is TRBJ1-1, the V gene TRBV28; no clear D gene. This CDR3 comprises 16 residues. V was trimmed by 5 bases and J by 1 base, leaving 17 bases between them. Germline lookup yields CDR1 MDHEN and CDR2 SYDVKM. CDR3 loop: CASSPHLGRQNTEAFF. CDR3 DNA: TGTGCCAGCAGTCCCCACCTCGGCCGACAGAACACTGAAGCTTTCTTT.

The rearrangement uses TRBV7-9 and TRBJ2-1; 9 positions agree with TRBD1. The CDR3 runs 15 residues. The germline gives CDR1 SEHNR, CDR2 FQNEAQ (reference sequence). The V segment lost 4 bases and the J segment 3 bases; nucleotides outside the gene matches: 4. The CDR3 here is CASSSGQGNYNEQFF. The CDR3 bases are TGTGCCAGCAGCTCAGGACAGGGGAACTACAATGAGCAGTTCTTC.

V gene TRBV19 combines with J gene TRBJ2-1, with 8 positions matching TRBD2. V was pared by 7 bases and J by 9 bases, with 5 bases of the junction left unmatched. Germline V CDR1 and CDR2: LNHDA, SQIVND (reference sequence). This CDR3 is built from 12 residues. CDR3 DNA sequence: TGTGCCAGTAAGGCAGCGGGGGCTGAGCAGTTCTTC. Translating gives CASKAAGAEQFF.

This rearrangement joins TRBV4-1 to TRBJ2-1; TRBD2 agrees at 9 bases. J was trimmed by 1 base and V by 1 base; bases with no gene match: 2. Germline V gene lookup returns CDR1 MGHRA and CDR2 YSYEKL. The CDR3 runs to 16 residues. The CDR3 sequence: CASSQGAGGSYNEQFF. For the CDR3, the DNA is TGCGCCAGCAGCCAAGGAGCGGGAGGATCCTACAATGAGCAGTTCTTC.

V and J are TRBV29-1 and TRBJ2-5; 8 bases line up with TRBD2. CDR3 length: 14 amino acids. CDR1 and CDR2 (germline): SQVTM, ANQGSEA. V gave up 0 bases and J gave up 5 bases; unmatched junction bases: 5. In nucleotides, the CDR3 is TGCAGCGTTGAAGATCTTCCGGGGGGGGAGACCCAGTACTTC. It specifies CSVEDLPGGETQYF.

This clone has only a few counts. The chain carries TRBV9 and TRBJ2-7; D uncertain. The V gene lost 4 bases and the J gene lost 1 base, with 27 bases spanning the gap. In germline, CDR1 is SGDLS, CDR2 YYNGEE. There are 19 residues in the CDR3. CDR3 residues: CASSPALDFGVGGSYEQYF. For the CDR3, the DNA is TGTGCCAGCAGCCCCGCACTCGACTTCGGCGTAGGTGGGTCCTACGAGCAGTACTTC. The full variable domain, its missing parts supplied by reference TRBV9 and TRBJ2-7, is DSGVTQTPKHLITATGQRVTLRCSPRSGDLSVYWYQQSLDQGLQFLIQYYNGEERAKGNILERFSAQQFPDLHSELNLSSLELGDSALYFCASSPALDFGVGGSYEQYFGPGTRLTVT.

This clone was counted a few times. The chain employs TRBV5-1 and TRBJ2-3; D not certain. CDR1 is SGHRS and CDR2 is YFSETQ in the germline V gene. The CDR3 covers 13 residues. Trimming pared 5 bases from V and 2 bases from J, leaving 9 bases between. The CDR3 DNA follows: TGCGCCAGCAGTGTCCCCGTCACAGATACGCAGTATTTT. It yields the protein CASSVPVTDTQYF.

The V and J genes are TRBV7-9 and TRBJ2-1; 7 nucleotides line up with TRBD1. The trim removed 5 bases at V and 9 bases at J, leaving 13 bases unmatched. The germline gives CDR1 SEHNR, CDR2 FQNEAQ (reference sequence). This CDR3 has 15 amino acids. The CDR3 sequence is CASSRDRVRGGEQFF. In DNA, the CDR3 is TGTGCCAGCAGCCGAGACAGGGTGAGGGGTGGTGAGCAGTTCTTC.

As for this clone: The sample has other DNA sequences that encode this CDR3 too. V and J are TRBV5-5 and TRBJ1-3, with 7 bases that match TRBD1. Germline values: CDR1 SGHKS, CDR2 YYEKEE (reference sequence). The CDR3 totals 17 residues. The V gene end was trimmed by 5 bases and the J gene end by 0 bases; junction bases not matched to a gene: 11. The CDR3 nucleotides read TGTGCCAGCAGGCCGACAGGGACATACTCCTCTGGAAACACCATATATTTT. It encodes CASRPTGTYSSGNTIYF.

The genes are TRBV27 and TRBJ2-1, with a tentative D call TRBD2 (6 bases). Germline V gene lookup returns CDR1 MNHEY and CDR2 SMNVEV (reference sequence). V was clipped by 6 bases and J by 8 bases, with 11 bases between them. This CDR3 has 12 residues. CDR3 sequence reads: CASRGTVDEQFF. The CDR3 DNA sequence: TGTGCCAGCAGGGGGACTGTGGATGAGCAGTTCTTC.

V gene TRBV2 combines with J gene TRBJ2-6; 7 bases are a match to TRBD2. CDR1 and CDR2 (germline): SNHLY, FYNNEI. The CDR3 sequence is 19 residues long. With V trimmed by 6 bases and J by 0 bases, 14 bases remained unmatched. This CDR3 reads CASSPAQRGFYSGANVLTF. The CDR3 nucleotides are TGTGCCAGCAGCCCGGCCCAGCGGGGATTCTACTCTGGGGCCAACGTCCTGACTTTC.

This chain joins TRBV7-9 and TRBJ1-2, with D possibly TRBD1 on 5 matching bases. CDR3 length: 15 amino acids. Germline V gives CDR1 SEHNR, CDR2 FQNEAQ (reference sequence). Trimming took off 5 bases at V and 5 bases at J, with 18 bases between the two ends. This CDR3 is CASSGSPGNLYGYTF. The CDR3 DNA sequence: TGTGCCAGCAGCGGTTCCCCAGGGAACTTATATGGCTACACCTTC.

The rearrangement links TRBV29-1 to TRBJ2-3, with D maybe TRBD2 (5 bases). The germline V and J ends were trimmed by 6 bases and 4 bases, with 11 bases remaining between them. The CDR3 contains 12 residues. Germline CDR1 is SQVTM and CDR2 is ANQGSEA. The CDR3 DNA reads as TGCAGCGTCGCAGAGGGAGCAGATACGCAGTATTTT. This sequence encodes CSVAEGADTQYF.

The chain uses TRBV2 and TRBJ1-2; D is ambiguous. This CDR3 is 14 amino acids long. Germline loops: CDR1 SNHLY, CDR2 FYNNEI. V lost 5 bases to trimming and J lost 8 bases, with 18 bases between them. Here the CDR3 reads CASSREEGIGGYTF. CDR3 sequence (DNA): TGTGCCAGCAGTCGAGAGGAGGGAATTGGAGGCTACACCTTC.

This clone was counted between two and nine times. CDR3 sequence: CASSKSLAGLLSSYEQYF. The CDR3 bases are TGTGCCAGCAGTAAATCGTTAGCGGGACTTCTCAGCTCCTACGAGCAGTACTTC. The rearrangement uses TRBV2 and TRBJ2-7; TRBD2 matches 8 bases. The J segment lost 0 bases and the V segment lost 5 bases, leaving 15 bases of the junction unmatched. Germline CDR1 SNHLY, CDR2 FYNNEI. The CDR3 totals 18 residues.

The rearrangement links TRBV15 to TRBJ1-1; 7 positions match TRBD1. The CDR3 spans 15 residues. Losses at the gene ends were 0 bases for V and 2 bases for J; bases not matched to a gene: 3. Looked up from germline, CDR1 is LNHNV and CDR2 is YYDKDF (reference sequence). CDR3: CATSRDLGGNTEAFF. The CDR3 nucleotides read TGTGCCACCAGCAGAGATTTAGGGGGCAACACTGAAGCTTTCTTT.

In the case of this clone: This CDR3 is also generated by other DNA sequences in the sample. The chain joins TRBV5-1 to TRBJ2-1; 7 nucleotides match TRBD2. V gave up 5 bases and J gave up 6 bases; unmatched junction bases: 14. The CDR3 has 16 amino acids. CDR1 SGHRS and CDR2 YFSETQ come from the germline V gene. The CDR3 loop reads CASSLFSGGNFNEQFF. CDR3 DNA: TGCGCCAGCAGTTTATTTTCGGGAGGTAATTTCAATGAGCAGTTCTTC.

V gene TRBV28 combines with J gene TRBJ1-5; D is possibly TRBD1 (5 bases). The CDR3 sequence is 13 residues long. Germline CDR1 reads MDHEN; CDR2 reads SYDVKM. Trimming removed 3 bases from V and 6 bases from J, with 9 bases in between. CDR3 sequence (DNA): TGTGCCAGCAGTTTCACGGGGGTTCAGCCCCAGCATTTT. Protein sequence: CASSFTGVQPQHF.